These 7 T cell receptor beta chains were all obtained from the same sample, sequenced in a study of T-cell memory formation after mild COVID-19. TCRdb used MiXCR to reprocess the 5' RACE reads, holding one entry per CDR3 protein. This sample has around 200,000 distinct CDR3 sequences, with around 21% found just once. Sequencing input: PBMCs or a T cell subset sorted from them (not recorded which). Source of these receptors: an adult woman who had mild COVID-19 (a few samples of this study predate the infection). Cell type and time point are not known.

CDR3 DNA sequence: TGTGCCAGCAGCTTATCCGGAGTCTACAATGAGCAGTTCTTC. Translated, it gives CASSLSGVYNEQFF. The chain is built from TRBV7-3 and TRBJ2-1; no definite D call. V shed 2 bases and J shed 3 bases, with 8 bases lying between them. In germline, CDR1 is SGHTA, CDR2 FQGTGA. This CDR3 is built from 14 residues. Using reference TRBV7-3 and TRBJ2-1 for the parts outside the CDR3, the full variable domain is GAGVSQTPSNKVTEKGKYVELRCDPISGHTALYWYRQSLGQGPEFLIYFQGTGAADDSGLPNDRFFAVRPEGSVSTLKIQRTERGDSAVYLCASSLSGVYNEQFFGPGTRLTVL.

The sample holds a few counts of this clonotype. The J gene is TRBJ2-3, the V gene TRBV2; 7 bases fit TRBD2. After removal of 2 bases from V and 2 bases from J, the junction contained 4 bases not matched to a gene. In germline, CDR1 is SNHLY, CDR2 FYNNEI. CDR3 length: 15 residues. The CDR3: CASSESGETTDTQYF. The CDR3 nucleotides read TGTGCCAGCAGTGAAAGCGGGGAGACCACAGATACGCAGTATTTT.

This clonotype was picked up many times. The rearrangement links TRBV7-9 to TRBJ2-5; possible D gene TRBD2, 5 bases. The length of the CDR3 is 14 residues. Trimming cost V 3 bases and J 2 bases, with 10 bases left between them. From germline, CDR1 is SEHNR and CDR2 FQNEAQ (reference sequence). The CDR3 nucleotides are TGTGCCAGCAGCTTCGAAGGAGGACAAGAGACCCAGTACTTC. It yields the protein CASSFEGGQETQYF.

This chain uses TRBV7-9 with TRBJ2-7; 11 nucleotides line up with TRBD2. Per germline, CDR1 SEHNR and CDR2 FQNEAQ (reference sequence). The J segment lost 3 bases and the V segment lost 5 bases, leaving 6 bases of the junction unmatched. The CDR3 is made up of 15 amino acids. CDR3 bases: TGTGCCAGCAGCGCAACTAGCGGGAGTCGCTACGAGCAGTACTTC. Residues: CASSATSGSRYEQYF.

The DNA for the CDR3 is TGTGCCAGCAGCTTAGGTTCGGGAGCTGAAGCTTTCTTT. This codes for CASSLGSGAEAFF. The chain couples TRBV7-2 to TRBJ1-1; D is unresolved. The CDR3 has 13 residues. V was cut by 1 base and J by 6 bases, with 9 bases left in between. CDR1 SGHTA and CDR2 FQGNSA come from the germline V gene.

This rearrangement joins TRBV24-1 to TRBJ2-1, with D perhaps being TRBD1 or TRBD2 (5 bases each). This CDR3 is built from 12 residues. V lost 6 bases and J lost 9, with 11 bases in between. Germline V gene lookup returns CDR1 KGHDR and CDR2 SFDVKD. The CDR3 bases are TGTGCCACCAGTCAAGGGGAGCTTGAGCAGTTCTTC. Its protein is CATSQGELEQFF.

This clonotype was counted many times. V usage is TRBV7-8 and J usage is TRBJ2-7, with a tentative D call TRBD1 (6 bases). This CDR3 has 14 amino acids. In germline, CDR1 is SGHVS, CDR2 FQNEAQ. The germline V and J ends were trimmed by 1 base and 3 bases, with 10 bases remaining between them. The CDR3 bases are TGTGCCAGCAGCTTAGTCACAGGGAACTACGAGCAGTACTTC. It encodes CASSLVTGNYEQYF.